The 24 T cell receptor beta chains presented below share a single source sample, sequenced in a study of shared clonotypes between healthy human individuals. CD8 cells classed as naive were CD45RO-negative and positively selected for CCR7, excluding terminally differentiated effector memory CD45RA+ cells. Only in-frame clones appear in the TCRdb table, and some are missing; sequencing was by immunoSEQ multiplex PCR. The repertoire holds millions of clones, with over 85% as singletons. The sequencing sample was made of naive CD8+ T cells sorted from blood. Source of these receptors: a man in his late teens or twenties in good health.

This rearrangement joins TRBV9 to TRBJ2-3, with 12 bases identical to TRBD2. The CDR3 totals 15 residues. After removal of 4 bases from V and 6 bases from J, the junction contained 6 bases not matched to a gene. Per germline, CDR1 SGDLS and CDR2 YYNGEE. The CDR3 DNA reads TGTGCCAGCAGCCCCTGGACTAGCGGGGAGGATACGCAGTATTTT. Translating it yields CASSPWTSGEDTQYF.

The chain recombines TRBV6-1 with TRBJ1-4, with D possibly matching TRBD1 (5 bases). Germline-derived CDR1 and CDR2 are MNHNS and SASEGT. The CDR3 is 12 amino acids. V was clipped by 2 bases and J by 8 bases, with 6 bases between them. CDR3 loop: CASSEWDEKLFF. The CDR3 DNA reads as TGTGCCAGCAGTGAATGGGACGAAAAACTGTTTTTT.

This chain joins TRBV10-3 and TRBJ2-2; the match to TRBD1 covers 9 bases. The V and J ends lost 6 bases and 3 bases, in that order; junction bases with no gene match: 17. CDR3 length: 19 residues. CDR1 is ENHRY and CDR2 is SYGVKD in the germline V gene. This chain's CDR3 is CAISYRDRESGGHTGELFF. The CDR3 nucleotides are TGTGCCATCAGCTACCGGGACAGGGAATCGGGTGGGCACACCGGGGAGCTGTTTTTT.

The rearrangement joins TRBV2 to TRBJ2-1; tentative D call: TRBD2 (6 bases). Germline V gene data show CDR1 as SNHLY and CDR2 as FYNNEI. Trimming took off 6 bases at V and 5 bases at J, with 17 bases between the two ends. The CDR3 is 15 residues long. CDR3 nucleotide sequence: TGTGCCAGCAGCGACCGGGCGGGGTCGAACAATGAGCAGTTCTTC. This codes for CASSDRAGSNNEQFF.

The chain carries TRBV30 and TRBJ1-2; TRBD1 matches 10 bases. Trimming cost V 5 bases and J 8 bases; bases outside gene matches: 5. The CDR3 has 12 amino acids. Germline V lookup: CDR1 GTSNPN, CDR2 SVGIG (reference sequence). For the CDR3, the DNA is TGTGCCTGGGGGGGACAGGGGCACGGCTACACCTTC. It translates to CAWGGQGHGYTF. The whole variable domain, filled in from reference TRBV30 and TRBJ1-2, reads SQTIHQWPATLVQPVGSPLSLECTVEGTSNPNLYWYRQAAGRGLQLLFYSVGIGQISSEVPQNLSASRPQDRQFILSSKKLLLSDSGFYLCAWGGQGHGYTFGSGTRLTVV.

This chain connects TRBV7-9 to TRBJ1-2; unclear D gene. The V gene's germline CDR1 is SEHNR and CDR2 FQNEAQ (reference sequence). The germline V and J ends were trimmed by 1 base and 6 bases, with 9 bases remaining between them. The CDR3 contains 13 residues. CDR3 protein: CASSLVGGHGYTF. Here the CDR3 DNA reads TGTGCCAGCAGCTTAGTGGGAGGGCATGGCTACACCTTC.

The chain uses TRBV6-1 and TRBJ1-1; 8 bases align to TRBD1. This CDR3 comprises 16 residues. The germline CDR1 and CDR2 sequences are MNHNS and SASEGT. Trimming removed 5 bases from V and 5 bases from J; junction bases left unmatched: 13. The CDR3 sequence is CASSQGQGPAGTEAFF. The DNA of the CDR3 is TGTGCCAGCAGTCAAGGACAGGGACCCGCAGGGACTGAAGCTTTCTTT.

This clone occurred many times. The same CDR3 arises from other DNA sequences in this sample as well. This rearrangement joins TRBV30 to TRBJ2-3; 7 bases match TRBD1. V was clipped by 2 bases and J by 2 bases; unmatched bases: 4. The CDR3 runs 14 residues. Germline V CDR1 and CDR2: GTSNPN, SVGIG (reference sequence). The CDR3 spells CAWSTGDPTDTQYF. The CDR3 bases are TGTGCCTGGAGTACAGGGGACCCCACAGATACGCAGTATTTT.

In its sample, this clone was seen once. The chain recombines TRBV6-5 with TRBJ2-3, with TRBD2 as a possible D gene (6 bases). This CDR3 has 13 amino acids. Deletions cut 9 bases from V and 4 bases from J, with 14 bases between. Looked up from germline, CDR1 is MNHEY and CDR2 is SVGAGI. CDR3 sequence (DNA): TGTGCCAGTGGGCCGGGAGTGTCAGATACGCAGTATTTT. The encoded protein is CASGPGVSDTQYF.

This clone was detected only once. This sequence joins TRBV13 and TRBJ2-7; possible D gene TRBD1, 6 bases. CDR1 and CDR2 from the germline V gene are PRHDT and FYEKMQ (reference sequence). The CDR3 consists of 13 residues. With 1 base removed from V and 9 bases from J, the gap between germline ends came to 13 bases. CDR3: CASSLEGDGSQYF. The CDR3 DNA reads TGTGCCAGCAGCTTAGAGGGGGACGGTTCGCAGTACTTC.

The J gene is TRBJ2-1, the V gene TRBV29-1; no firm D call. CDR3 length equals 10 residues. Trimming took 3 bases from V and 9 from J, leaving 6 bases between them. The V gene's germline CDR1 is SQVTM and CDR2 ANQGSEA. The CDR3 reads CSVEGSEQFF. For the CDR3, the DNA is TGCAGCGTTGAGGGATCTGAGCAGTTCTTC.

This clone was seen once. The CDR3 protein is CASSLAGQGFYEQYF. The CDR3 DNA is TGTGCCAGCAGCTTAGCGGGACAGGGATTCTACGAGCAGTACTTC. The chain uses TRBV11-2 and TRBJ2-7, with 9 bases lining up with TRBD1. Looked up from germline, CDR1 is SGHAT and CDR2 is FQNNGV. J lost 3 bases, V lost 1 base, and 4 bases had no gene match. The CDR3 runs to 15 residues.

The J gene is TRBJ2-5, the V gene TRBV7-9, with 7 bases that match TRBD2. This CDR3 region has 14 residues. The ends lost 4 bases at V and 0 bases at J; junction bases unmatched: 2. Germline V lookup: CDR1 SEHNR, CDR2 FQNEAQ (reference sequence). The CDR3 here is CASSYGTNQETQYF. Written as DNA, the CDR3 is TGTGCCAGCAGCTATGGGACTAACCAAGAGACCCAGTACTTC.

This clone occurred a few times. This same CDR3 is encoded by further DNA sequences in the sample. The rearrangement links TRBV9 to TRBJ1-1; TRBD1 matches 7 bases. J lost 6 bases, V lost 0 bases, and 5 bases had no gene match. The CDR3 extends over 14 amino acids. Looked up from germline, CDR1 is SGDLS and CDR2 is YYNGEE. The CDR3 reads CASSVDRGGSEAFF. DNA of the CDR3: TGTGCCAGCAGCGTAGACAGGGGTGGTTCTGAAGCTTTCTTT.

The chain has TRBV19 and TRBJ1-6; perhaps TRBD1 as D (5 bases). Germline V CDR1 and CDR2: LNHDA, SQIVND (reference sequence). Trimming removed 0 bases at V and 7 bases at J, with 13 bases between. CDR3 length: 16 amino acids. The CDR3 DNA reads TGTGCCAGTAGTATAGATGTCAGGGCAAGAAATTCACCCCTCCACTTT. This translates into CASSIDVRARNSPLHF.

The chain joins TRBV10-3 to TRBJ2-7; a possible D gene is TRBD2 (5 bases). Per germline, CDR1 ENHRY and CDR2 SYGVKD. This CDR3 spans 16 amino acids. Trimming shortened V by 4 bases and J by 3 bases, and 19 bases separated the two germline ends. CDR3 residues: CAISVLPKTGNYEQYF. The CDR3 region has the DNA TGTGCCATCAGTGTACTTCCTAAGACCGGGAACTACGAGCAGTACTTC.

The chain employs TRBV4-1 and TRBJ1-3, with D unresolved. Trimming removed 2 bases at V and 1 base at J, with 15 bases between. Germline CDR1 and CDR2: MGHRA and YSYEKL. There are 17 residues in the CDR3. The CDR3 loop is CASSQIAGIPSGNTIYF. In DNA form, the CDR3 reads TGCGCCAGCAGCCAAATAGCGGGGATACCGTCTGGAAACACCATATATTTT.

The chain recombines TRBV2 with TRBJ2-7, with D maybe TRBD1 (6 bases). Per the germline V gene, CDR1 is SNHLY and CDR2 is FYNNEI. Trimming left V 6 bases short and J 9 bases short, with 18 bases between. This CDR3 contains 13 residues. CDR3 amino acids: CASRQGELIRQYF. In DNA, the CDR3 is TGTGCCAGCAGACAGGGAGAACTGATTAGGCAGTACTTC. Variable domain in full (rest from reference TRBV2 and TRBJ2-7): EPEVTQTPSHQVTQMGQEVILRCVPISNHLYFYWYRQILGQKVEFLVSFYNNEISEKSEIFDDQFSVERPDGSNFTLKIRSTKLEDSAMYFCASRQGELIRQYFGPGTRLTVT.

The genes are TRBV10-3 and TRBJ2-7; possible D gene TRBD1, 6 bases. The CDR3 extends over 11 amino acids. CDR1 and CDR2 (germline): ENHRY, SYGVKD. With 10 bases removed from V and 3 bases from J, the gap between germline ends came to 10 bases. The CDR3 DNA sequence: TGTGCCACAACACAGGGCTACGAGCAGTACTTC. This encodes CATTQGYEQYF.

The chain joins TRBV2 to TRBJ2-5; 12 bases map to TRBD2. The germline CDR1 and CDR2 sequences are SNHLY and FYNNEI. CDR3 length: 18 amino acids. The J segment lost 5 bases and the V segment lost 8 bases, leaving 18 bases of the junction unmatched. The CDR3 region has the DNA TGTGCCAGCGATTTTTCCCAAACTCTAGCGGGAGGGTTGGAGACCCAGTACTTC. It is translated as CASDFSQTLAGGLETQYF.

CDR3 residues: CASRQGAADTQYF. The CDR3 DNA reads as TGTGCCAGCAGGCAGGGGGCAGCAGATACGCAGTATTTT. The chain carries TRBV27 and TRBJ2-3, with TRBD1 matching over 8 bases. The V segment lost 6 bases and the J segment 4 bases; nucleotides outside the gene matches: 3. Germline V gene sequence: CDR1 MNHEY, CDR2 SMNVEV (reference sequence). The CDR3 runs to 13 residues.

V and J are TRBV28 and TRBJ1-1, with D hard to call. V lost 3 bases and J lost 3, with 11 bases in between. This CDR3 has 14 residues. Germline V gene data show CDR1 as MDHEN and CDR2 as SYDVKM. The CDR3 DNA is TGTGCCAGCAGTTTGTTGGATCGGGACACTGAAGCTTTCTTT. Translating it yields CASSLLDRDTEAFF.

The J gene is TRBJ2-7, the V gene TRBV29-1; 8 bases are a match to TRBD2. The trim removed 2 bases at V and 4 bases at J, leaving 10 bases unmatched. This CDR3 region has 15 residues. The V gene's germline CDR1 is SQVTM and CDR2 ANQGSEA. CDR3 nucleotides: TGCAGCGTTGAAATATCTACTAGCGGATTTTACGAGCAGTACTTC. Translating it yields CSVEISTSGFYEQYF.

The chain combines TRBV10-3 with TRBJ1-1; no clear D. V was pared by 2 bases and J by 11 bases, with 12 bases between. The length of the CDR3 is 12 residues. Germline CDR1 is ENHRY and CDR2 is SYGVKD. CDR3 protein: CAISEHRASAFF. CDR3 nucleotide sequence: TGTGCCATCAGTGAGCATAGGGCCTCTGCTTTCTTT.